Below are 21 T cell receptor beta chains sequenced from a single sample in a study of regulatory T cells in long-lasting Graves disease. Described time point: newly diagnosed GD, antithyroid drugs for less than 3 months. The TCR library was made from RNA that had been extracted from PBMCs in TRIzol. Sequencing libraries for TCR beta were prepared with iRepertoire HTBI primers and Arm-PCR of CDR3 regions. TCRdb redid the calling of the multiplex PCR reads with MiXCR, one entry per CDR3 protein. Here the sample spans about 560,000 distinct CDR3 sequences, roughly a sixth being singletons. The same data also went into a second study, on T cells in Graves' hyperthyroidism and ophthalmopathy.

This specimen was peripheral blood mononuclear cells (PBMCs), taken at new diagnosis, from a patient treated with antithyroid drugs. The receptors derive from a man between 18 and 35 years old with Graves disease.

This clonotype was counted ten times or more. The chain recombines TRBV20-1 with TRBJ2-5, with 13 bases lining up with TRBD2. After removal of 6 bases from V and 5 bases from J, the junction contained 9 bases not matched to a gene. This CDR3 spans 15 amino acids. The germline gives CDR1 DFQATT, CDR2 SNEGSKA (reference sequence). The CDR3 DNA reads as TGCAGTGCCCGGCCCCCGGGACTAGCGGGGGAGACCCAGTACTTC. It translates to CSARPPGLAGETQYF.

There are many counts of this clonotype. V and J are TRBV11-3 and TRBJ2-1; 10 nucleotides align to TRBD2. Germline V lookup: CDR1 SGHNT, CDR2 YENEEA. With 5 bases clipped from V and 0 bases from J, the junction kept 7 bases outside the gene matches. There are 17 residues in the CDR3. The CDR3 loop is CASSAGTSESSYNEQFF. CDR3 coding DNA: TGTGCCAGCAGCGCCGGGACTAGCGAGAGCTCCTACAATGAGCAGTTCTTC.

The chain combines TRBV4-1 with TRBJ2-1; D unresolved. Germline values: CDR1 MGHRA, CDR2 YSYEKL. V lost 0 bases to trimming and J lost 9 bases, with 6 bases between them. The CDR3 contains 12 residues. This CDR3 is CASSQEVGEQFF. Written as DNA, the CDR3 is TGCGCCAGCAGCCAAGAGGTTGGTGAGCAGTTCTTC.

The chain is built from TRBV18 and TRBJ1-6; D is perhaps TRBD1 (6 bases). The CDR3 extends over 17 amino acids. Germline values: CDR1 KGHSH, CDR2 LQKENI. V shed 3 bases and J shed 0 bases, with 12 bases lying between them. The CDR3 reads CASSPVTGSSYNSPLHF. CDR3 nucleotide sequence: TGTGCCAGCTCACCGGTCACAGGGAGCTCCTATAATTCACCCCTCCACTTT.

Worth noting for this clonotype: This sequence may be a read error, since a much larger clone differs from it by one base. The chain uses TRBV29-1 and TRBJ2-3; 12 nucleotides agree with TRBD2. The CDR3 has 16 amino acids. The junction had 10 bases not matched to a gene; V was cut back by 4 bases and J by 5 bases. Germline loops: CDR1 SQVTM, CDR2 ANQGSEA. CDR3 protein: CSVGGTSGPSGDTQYF. In nucleotides, the CDR3 is TGCAGCGTTGGTGGGACTAGCGGGCCCTCCGGAGATACGCAGTATTTT.

The J gene is TRBJ2-3, the V gene TRBV4-1, with 7 bases that match TRBD1. This CDR3 region has 16 residues. The V segment lost 3 bases and the J segment 4 bases; nucleotides outside the gene matches: 10. Per germline, CDR1 MGHRA and CDR2 YSYEKL. The CDR3 bases are TGCGCCAGCAGCCAGGGTCCCAGGGGGAGATCAGATACGCAGTATTTT. Its protein is CASSQGPRGRSDTQYF.

The chain couples TRBV9 to TRBJ2-2; TRBD2 aligns across 7 bases. Germline CDR1 and CDR2: SGDLS and YYNGEE. V lost 0 bases and J lost 7; bases outside the gene matches: 15. This CDR3 is built from 18 residues. The CDR3 nucleotides read TGTGCCAGCAGCGTAGGTAGTTCTAGCGGACCTCCCGGCGGGGAGCTGTTTTTT. Its translation is CASSVGSSSGPPGGELFF.

This clonotype appeared many times. The chain's CDR3 is CASLAKPFTGAETQYF. CDR3 bases: TGTGCCAGCCTCGCTAAACCATTTACCGGGGCGGAGACCCAGTACTTC. The V gene is TRBV27, the J gene TRBJ2-3; either TRBD1 or TRBD2 may fit D (5 bases each). The DNA end favors TRBJ2-5, so the J call may be wrong. The germline gives CDR1 MNHEY, CDR2 SMNVEV (reference sequence). This CDR3 spans 16 amino acids.

This clonotype was seen at least ten times. This sequence joins TRBV20-1 and TRBJ2-2; 10 bases are shared with TRBD2. With 7 bases clipped from V and 6 bases from J, the junction kept 8 bases outside the gene matches. The CDR3 has 14 amino acids. Per the germline V gene, CDR1 is DFQATT and CDR2 is SNEGSKA (reference sequence). Here the CDR3 reads CSVSASGSAGELFF. In nucleotides, the CDR3 is TGCAGTGTTTCGGCTAGCGGGAGCGCCGGGGAGCTGTTTTTT.

This clonotype was counted ten times or more. The chain is built from TRBV11-2 and TRBJ1-4; a possible D gene is TRBD1 (6 bases). The CDR3 covers 16 residues. Trimming left V 3 bases short and J 8 bases short, with 19 bases between. Germline lookup yields CDR1 SGHAT and CDR2 FQNNGV. The CDR3 bases are TGTGCCAGCAGCTTCGGCCTGACAGGAGGGGAGGAAAAACTGTTTTTT. Translating it yields CASSFGLTGGEEKLFF.

This sequence joins TRBV20-1 and TRBJ2-3, with TRBD2 matching over 7 bases. The CDR3 covers 11 residues. Germline V gene lookup returns CDR1 DFQATT and CDR2 SNEGSKA (reference sequence). Trimming at V came to 5 bases and at J to 5 bases, leaving 1 base not matched to a gene. The CDR3 nucleotides read TGCAGTGCTCCGGGGGGAGATACGCAGTATTTT. It yields the protein CSAPGGDTQYF.

V usage is TRBV7-9 and J usage is TRBJ2-7, with D possibly being TRBD1 or TRBD2 (5 bases each). CDR1 is SEHNR, CDR2 FQNEAQ, per germline (reference sequence). The CDR3 loop spans 15 amino acids. Trimming took off 0 bases at V and 0 bases at J, with 9 bases between the two ends. CDR3 region: CASSLASDSSYEQYF. The CDR3, as DNA: TGTGCCAGCAGCTTAGCTAGCGACAGCTCCTACGAGCAGTACTTC.

This clonotype was counted at least ten times. V usage is TRBV5-1 and J usage is TRBJ2-1, with TRBD2 as a possible D gene (6 bases). The CDR3 has 14 amino acids. Trimming took 4 bases from V and 8 from J, leaving 16 bases between them. Germline CDR1 is SGHRS and CDR2 is YFSETQ. CDR3 in DNA: TGCGCCAGCAGCGAAAGGACTAACAACGATGAGCAGTTCTTC. As protein: CASSERTNNDEQFF.

This clonotype showed up just once. The chain is built from TRBV27 and TRBJ1-1; 9 bases are a match to TRBD1. Germline V lookup: CDR1 MNHEY, CDR2 SMNVEV (reference sequence). The CDR3 extends over 16 amino acids. J lost 3 bases, V lost 3 bases, and 8 bases had no gene match. CDR3 residues: CASSFTGGHGDTEAFF. The CDR3 DNA reads as TGTGCCAGCAGTTTTACAGGGGGCCATGGCGACACTGAAGCTTTCTTT.

The table lists this clonotype with a few counts. This chain connects TRBV12-3 or TRBV12-4 to TRBJ1-1; D not certain. The CDR3 totals 13 residues. V lost 6 bases and J lost 1, with 9 bases in between. Here the CDR3 reads CASRLTANTEAFF. In DNA, the CDR3 is TGTGCCAGCAGGCTGACGGCGAACACTGAAGCTTTCTTT.

To note about this clonotype: A far larger clone lies a single base away; this is likely a read error. The chain recombines TRBV2 with TRBJ2-1; D is possibly TRBD1 (6 bases). The J call may be mistaken, given a closer DNA end match to TRBJ2-7. This CDR3 is built from 12 residues. Per the germline V gene, CDR1 is SNHLY and CDR2 is FYNNEI. The CDR3 DNA is TGTGCCGGCAGTGGGGACACCTACGAGCAGTACTTC. It codes for CAGSGDTYEQYF.

This clonotype has a handful of counts. The chain employs TRBV5-1 and TRBJ1-4, with no clear D. This CDR3 spans 15 amino acids. V lost 4 bases, J lost 5 bases, and 15 bases lay in between. Germline CDR1 and CDR2: SGHRS and YFSETQ. The CDR3 nucleotides read TGCGCCAGCAGCAAGGACCCATGGGGAAATGAAAAACTGTTTTTT. Translating gives CASSKDPWGNEKLFF.

The sample holds many counts of this clonotype. The rearrangement links TRBV5-1 to TRBJ2-1; 9 positions match TRBD2. Trimming cost V 4 bases and J 7 bases; bases outside gene matches: 12. In germline, CDR1 is SGHRS, CDR2 YFSETQ. The CDR3 runs 16 residues. The CDR3 sequence: CASSRNSGRAVNEQFF. CDR3 DNA sequence: TGCGCCAGCAGCCGAAATAGCGGGAGAGCCGTGAATGAGCAGTTCTTC. The variable domain in full, with the rest retrieved from reference TRBV5-1 and TRBJ2-1, is KAGVTQTPRYLIKTRGQQVTLSCSPISGHRSVSWYQQTPGQGLQFLFEYFSETQRNKGNFPGRFSGRQFSNSRSEMNVSTLELGDSALYLCASSRNSGRAVNEQFFGPGTRLTVL.

This clonotype came up many times. The chain combines TRBV30 with TRBJ2-2, with 7 positions matching TRBD1. The CDR3 sequence is 16 residues long. The V segment lost 4 bases and the J segment 6 bases; nucleotides outside the gene matches: 14. Germline V gene sequence: CDR1 GTSNPN, CDR2 SVGIG (reference sequence). The CDR3 region is CAWTTDRQGRAGELFF. CDR3 DNA: TGTGCCTGGACCACCGACCGACAGGGACGGGCCGGGGAGCTGTTTTTT.

This rearrangement joins TRBV28 to TRBJ2-1; TRBD2 might be the D (6 bases). The CDR3 sequence is 17 residues long. Trimming removed 3 bases at V and 6 bases at J, with 21 bases between. Germline loops: CDR1 MDHEN, CDR2 SYDVKM. The CDR3 protein is CASSFGSGERLFNEQFF. The CDR3 bases are TGTGCCAGCAGTTTTGGTTCGGGGGAGCGACTCTTCAATGAGCAGTTCTTC. The variable domain in full, with the rest retrieved from reference TRBV28 and TRBJ2-1, is DVKVTQSSRYLVKRTGEKVFLECVQDMDHENMFWYRQDPGLGLRLIYFSYDVKMKEKGDIPEGYSVSREKKERFSLILESASTNQTSMYLCASSFGSGERLFNEQFFGPGTRLTVL.

This clonotype was observed many times. The rearrangement links TRBV3-1 to TRBJ2-1, with 7 bases matching TRBD1. The CDR3 covers 16 residues. CDR1 is LGHDT, CDR2 YNNKEL, per germline (reference sequence). With V trimmed by 0 bases and J by 4 bases, 6 bases remained unmatched. Written as DNA, the CDR3 is TGTGCCAGCAGCCAAGAAGCAGGGGGTAGTTACAATGAGCAGTTCTTC. This codes for CASSQEAGGSYNEQFF.